Listed below are T cell receptor beta chains from one sample, sequenced in a study of blood T cell repertoires in COVID-19. The protocol was immunoSEQ multiplex PCR, while the TCRdb copy is restricted to in-frame clones and leaves out a portion. The top ten hold less than 2% of the sample, which has 350,000 to 400,000 clones, 85% to 90% seen once. The sample consisted of PBMCs or T cells enriched from blood (not recorded which). Receptors were obtained from a woman between 25 and 40 years old who had recovered from COVID-19. Both conserved end residues are part of each CDR3. A D gene is named only where the DNA matches it firmly. Expanded clones are given a class, and other clones once, few, many or no size at all.

CDR3aa: CARSLGQYGYTF; CDR3nt: TGTGCCAGAAGCCTAGGACAGTATGGCTACACCTTC; j_gene: TRBJ1-2; d_gene: -; v_gene: TRBV5-3; abundance: -
CDR3aa: CASSHPGQGGEKLFF; CDR3nt: TGTGCCAGCAGTCACCCGGGACAGGGAGGAGAAAAACTGTTTTTT; j_gene: TRBJ1-4; d_gene: TRBD1; v_gene: TRBV28; abundance: -
CDR3aa: CSVESLLLGLDGYTF; CDR3nt: TGCAGCGTTGAATCCCTCCTCTTGGGCTTGGATGGCTACACCTTC; j_gene: TRBJ1-2; d_gene: -; v_gene: TRBV29-1; abundance: few
CDR3aa: CASSLISGTGGANGYTF; CDR3nt: TGTGCCAGCAGCTTAATCTCGGGGACAGGGGGCGCGAATGGCTACACCTTC; j_gene: TRBJ1-2; d_gene: TRBD1; v_gene: TRBV7-3; abundance: -
CDR3aa: CSVEDYGEPGNTIYF; CDR3nt: TGCAGCGTTGAAGATTACGGGGAACCGGGAAACACCATATATTTT; j_gene: TRBJ1-3; d_gene: -; v_gene: TRBV29-1; abundance: once
CDR3aa: CASSLVRGYGYTF; CDR3nt: TGTGCCAGCAGCTTGGTACGGGGGTATGGCTACACCTTC; j_gene: TRBJ1-2; d_gene: -; v_gene: TRBV5-6; abundance: -
CDR3aa: CASSPIAFGAGYIETQYF; CDR3nt: TGTGCCAGCAGCCCGATCGCGTTCGGAGCGGGCTACATAGAGACCCAGTACTTC; j_gene: TRBJ2-5; d_gene: -; v_gene: TRBV27; abundance: -
CDR3aa: CASRSNRVGEQYF; CDR3nt: TGTGCCAGCAGAAGCAACAGGGTAGGCGAGCAGTACTTC; j_gene: TRBJ2-7; d_gene: -; v_gene: TRBV7-2; abundance: -
CDR3aa: CASSKITGGPTEAFF; CDR3nt: TGTGCCAGTAGCAAAATCACAGGGGGCCCCACTGAAGCTTTCTTT; j_gene: TRBJ1-1; d_gene: TRBD1; v_gene: TRBV19; abundance: -
CDR3aa: CASSFGGVTFGYTF; CDR3nt: TGTGCCAGCAGCTTTGGAGGGGTGACTTTTGGCTACACCTTC; j_gene: TRBJ1-2; d_gene: -; v_gene: TRBV11-1; abundance: once
CDR3aa: CASSQEGGLESSPLHF; CDR3nt: TGCGCCAGCAGCCAAGAGGGCGGGTTAGAGAGTTCACCCCTCCACTTT; j_gene: TRBJ1-6; d_gene: -; v_gene: TRBV4-1; abundance: -
CDR3aa: CASSIRDRGNTYGYTF; CDR3nt: TGTGCCAGTAGTATTCGGGACAGGGGGAACACCTATGGCTACACCTTC; j_gene: TRBJ1-2; d_gene: TRBD1; v_gene: TRBV19; abundance: -
CDR3aa: CSVEATDRGTLSSYEQYF; CDR3nt: TGCAGCGTTGAAGCTACGGACAGGGGGACCCTGTCATCCTACGAGCAGTACTTC; j_gene: TRBJ2-7; d_gene: TRBD1; v_gene: TRBV29-1; abundance: many
CDR3aa: CASSSNTLSGGLSYEQYF; CDR3nt: TGTGCCAGCAGCTCTAACACCCTCAGCGGGGGCCTCTCCTACGAGCAGTACTTC; j_gene: TRBJ2-7; d_gene: TRBD2; v_gene: TRBV7-3; abundance: -
CDR3aa: CASSSGQGDNSPLHF; CDR3nt: TGTGCCAGCAGCTCCGGACAGGGGGATAATTCACCCCTCCACTTT; j_gene: TRBJ1-6; d_gene: TRBD1; v_gene: TRBV7-3; abundance: -
CDR3aa: CASSGGLTTDTQYF; CDR3nt: TGTGCCAGCAGCGGGGGACTGACCACAGATACGCAGTATTTT; j_gene: TRBJ2-3; d_gene: -; v_gene: TRBV7-2; abundance: -
CDR3aa: CASSLAGAYNEQFF; CDR3nt: TGTGCCAGCAGCTTAGCCGGGGCCTACAATGAGCAGTTCTTC; j_gene: TRBJ2-1; d_gene: -; v_gene: TRBV7-3; abundance: -
CDR3aa: CATSDPGQGETGELFF; CDR3nt: TGTGCCACCAGTGACCCCGGACAGGGAGAAACCGGGGAGCTGTTTTTT; j_gene: TRBJ2-2; d_gene: TRBD1; v_gene: TRBV24-1; abundance: -
CDR3aa: CASSLGRANTGELFF; CDR3nt: TGCGCCAGCAGCTTGGGTCGAGCGAACACCGGGGAGCTGTTTTTT; j_gene: TRBJ2-2; d_gene: -; v_gene: TRBV5-1; abundance: -
CDR3aa: CASSQTPYSNQPQHF; CDR3nt: TGTGCCAGTAGTCAGACACCGTATAGCAATCAGCCCCAGCATTTT; j_gene: TRBJ1-5; d_gene: -; v_gene: TRBV19; abundance: -
CDR3aa: CASSLSMGRQETQYF; CDR3nt: TGTGCCAGCAGTTTATCTATGGGCAGACAAGAGACCCAGTACTTC; j_gene: TRBJ2-5; d_gene: -; v_gene: TRBV27; abundance: -
CDR3aa: CTSSQEIGAAAYNSPLHF; CDR3nt: TGCACCAGCAGCCAAGAAATAGGAGCGGCGGCCTATAATTCACCCCTCCACTTT; j_gene: TRBJ1-6; d_gene: -; v_gene: TRBV1; abundance: -
CDR3aa: CASTSRLAGVYEQYF; CDR3nt: TGTGCCAGCACTTCTAGACTAGCGGGAGTATACGAGCAGTACTTC; j_gene: TRBJ2-7; d_gene: TRBD2; v_gene: TRBV28; abundance: -
CDR3aa: CASSLGQGHRGYTF; CDR3nt: TGTGCCAGCAGCTTGGGACAGGGGCACCGTGGCTACACCTTC; j_gene: TRBJ1-2; d_gene: TRBD1; v_gene: TRBV5-6; abundance: -